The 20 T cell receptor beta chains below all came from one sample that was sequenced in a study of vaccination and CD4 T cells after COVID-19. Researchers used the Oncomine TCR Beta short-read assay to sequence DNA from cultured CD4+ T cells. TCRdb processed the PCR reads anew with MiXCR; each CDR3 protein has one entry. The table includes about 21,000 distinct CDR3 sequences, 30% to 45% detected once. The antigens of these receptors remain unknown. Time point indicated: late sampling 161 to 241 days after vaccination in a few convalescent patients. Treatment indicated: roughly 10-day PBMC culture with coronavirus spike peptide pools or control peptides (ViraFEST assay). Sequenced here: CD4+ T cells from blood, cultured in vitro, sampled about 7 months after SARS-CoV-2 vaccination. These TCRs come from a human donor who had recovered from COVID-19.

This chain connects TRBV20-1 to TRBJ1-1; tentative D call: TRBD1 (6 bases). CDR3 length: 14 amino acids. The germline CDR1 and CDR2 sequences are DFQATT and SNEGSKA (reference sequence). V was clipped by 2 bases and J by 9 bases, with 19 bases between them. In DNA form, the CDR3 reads TGCAGTGCTAGAACACAGGGTTTTGGGGGAAAAGCTTTCTTT. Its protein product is CSARTQGFGGKAFF.

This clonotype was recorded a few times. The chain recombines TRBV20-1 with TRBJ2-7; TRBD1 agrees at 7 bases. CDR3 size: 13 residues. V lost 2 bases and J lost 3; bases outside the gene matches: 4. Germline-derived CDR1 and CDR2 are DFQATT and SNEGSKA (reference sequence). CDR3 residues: CSARRGPHYEQYF. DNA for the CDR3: TGCAGTGCTAGAAGGGGGCCCCACTACGAGCAGTACTTC.

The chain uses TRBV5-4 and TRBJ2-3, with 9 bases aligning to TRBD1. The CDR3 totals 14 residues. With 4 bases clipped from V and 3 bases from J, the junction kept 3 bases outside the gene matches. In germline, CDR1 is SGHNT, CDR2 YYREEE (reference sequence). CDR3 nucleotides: TGTGCCAGCAGCCCCGGACAGGGGACAGATACGCAGTATTTT. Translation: CASSPGQGTDTQYF.

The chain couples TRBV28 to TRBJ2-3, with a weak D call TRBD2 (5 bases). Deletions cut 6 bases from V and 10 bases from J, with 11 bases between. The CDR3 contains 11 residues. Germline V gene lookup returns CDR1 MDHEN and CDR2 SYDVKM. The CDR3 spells CASSGLGAQYF. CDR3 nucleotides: TGTGCCAGCAGCGGATTGGGAGCGCAGTATTTT. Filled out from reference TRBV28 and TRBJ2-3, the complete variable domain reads DVKVTQSSRYLVKRTGEKVFLECVQDMDHENMFWYRQDPGLGLRLIYFSYDVKMKEKGDIPEGYSVSREKKERFSLILESASTNQTSMYLCASSGLGAQYFGPGTRLTVL.

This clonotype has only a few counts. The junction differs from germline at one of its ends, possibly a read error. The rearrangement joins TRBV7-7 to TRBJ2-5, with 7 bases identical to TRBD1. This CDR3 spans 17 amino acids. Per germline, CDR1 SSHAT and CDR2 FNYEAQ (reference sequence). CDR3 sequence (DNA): TGTGCTAGCAGCTTAGCGAGGTACAGGGGTCGGCAAGAGACCCAGTACTTC. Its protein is CASSLARYRGRQETQYF.

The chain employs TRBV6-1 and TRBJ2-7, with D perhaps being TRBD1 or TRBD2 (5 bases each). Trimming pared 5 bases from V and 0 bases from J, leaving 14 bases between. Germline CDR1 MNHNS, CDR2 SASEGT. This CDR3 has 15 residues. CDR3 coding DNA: TGTGCCAGCAGTCCAAATCGGGGCACCTCCTACGAGCAGTACTTC. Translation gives CASSPNRGTSYEQYF.

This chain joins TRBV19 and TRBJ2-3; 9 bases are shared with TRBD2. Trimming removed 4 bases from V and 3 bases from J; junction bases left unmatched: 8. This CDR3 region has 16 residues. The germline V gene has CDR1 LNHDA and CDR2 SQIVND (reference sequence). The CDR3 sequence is CASSNRAGGFTDTQYF. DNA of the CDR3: TGTGCCAGTAGTAACCGAGCGGGAGGATTTACAGATACGCAGTATTTT. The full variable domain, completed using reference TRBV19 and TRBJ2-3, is DGGITQSPKYLFRKEGQNVTLSCEQNLNHDAMYWYRQDPGQGLRLIYYSQIVNDFQKGDIAEGYSVSREKKESFPLTVTSAQKNPTAFYLCASSNRAGGFTDTQYFGPGTRLTVL.

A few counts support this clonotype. CDR3 in DNA: TGTGCCAGCATGGGGGGCCTAGCCAAAAACATTCAGTACTTC. It is translated as CASMGGLAKNIQYF. The chain carries TRBV2 and TRBJ2-4, with D perhaps assigned TRBD1 or TRBD2 (6 bases each). V was clipped by 7 bases and J by 0 bases, with 10 bases between them. The germline gives CDR1 SNHLY, CDR2 FYNNEI. CDR3 length equals 14 residues.

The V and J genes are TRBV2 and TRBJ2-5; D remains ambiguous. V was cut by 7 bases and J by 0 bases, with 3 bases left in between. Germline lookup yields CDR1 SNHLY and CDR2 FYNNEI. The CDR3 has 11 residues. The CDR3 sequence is CASKDQETQYF. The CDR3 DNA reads TGTGCCAGCAAGGACCAAGAGACCCAGTACTTC.

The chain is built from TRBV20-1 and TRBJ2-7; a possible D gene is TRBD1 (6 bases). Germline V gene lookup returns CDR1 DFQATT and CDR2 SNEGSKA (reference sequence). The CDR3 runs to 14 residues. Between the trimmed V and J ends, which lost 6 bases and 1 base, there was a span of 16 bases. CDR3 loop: CSALDTGISYEQYF. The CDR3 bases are TGCAGTGCACTGGATACAGGGATTTCCTACGAGCAGTACTTC.

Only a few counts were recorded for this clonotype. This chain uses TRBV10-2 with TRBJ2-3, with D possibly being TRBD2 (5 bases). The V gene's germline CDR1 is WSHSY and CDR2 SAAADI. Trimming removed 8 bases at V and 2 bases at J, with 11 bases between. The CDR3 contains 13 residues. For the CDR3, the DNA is TGCGCCAGCGGCAATAGCGACACAGATACGCAGTATTTT. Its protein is CASGNSDTDTQYF.

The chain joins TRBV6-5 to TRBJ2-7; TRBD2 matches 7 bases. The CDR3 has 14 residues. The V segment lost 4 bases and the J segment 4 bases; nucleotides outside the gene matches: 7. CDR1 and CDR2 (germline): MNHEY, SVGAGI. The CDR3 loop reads CASSSGGSFYEQYF. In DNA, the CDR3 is TGTGCCAGCAGTTCAGGCGGGAGTTTTTACGAGCAGTACTTC.

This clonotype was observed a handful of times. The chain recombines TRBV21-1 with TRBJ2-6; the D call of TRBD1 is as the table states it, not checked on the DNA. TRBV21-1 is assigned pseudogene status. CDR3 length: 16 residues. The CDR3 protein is CASSKGQGNGANVLTF. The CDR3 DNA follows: TGTGCCAGCAGCAAAGGGCAGGGCAATGGGGCCAACGTCCTGACTTTC.

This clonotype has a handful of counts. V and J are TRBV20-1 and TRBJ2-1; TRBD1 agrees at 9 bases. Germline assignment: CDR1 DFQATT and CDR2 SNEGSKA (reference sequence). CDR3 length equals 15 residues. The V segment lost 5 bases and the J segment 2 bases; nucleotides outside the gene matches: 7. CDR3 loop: CSASTWTGAYNEQFF. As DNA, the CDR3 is TGCAGTGCTTCAACATGGACAGGGGCCTACAATGAGCAGTTCTTC.

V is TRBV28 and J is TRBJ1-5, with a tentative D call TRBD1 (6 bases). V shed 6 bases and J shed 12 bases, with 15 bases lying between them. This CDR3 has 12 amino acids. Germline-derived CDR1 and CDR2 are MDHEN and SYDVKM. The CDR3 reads CASREGGQGQHF. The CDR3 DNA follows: TGTGCCAGCAGGGAGGGGGGGCAGGGCCAGCATTTT.

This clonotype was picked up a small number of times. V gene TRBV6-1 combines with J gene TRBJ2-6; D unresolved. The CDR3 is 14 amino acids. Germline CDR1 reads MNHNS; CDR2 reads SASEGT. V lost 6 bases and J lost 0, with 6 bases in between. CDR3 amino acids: CASSLTSGANVLTF. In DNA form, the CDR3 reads TGTGCCAGCAGCCTTACCTCTGGGGCCAACGTCCTGACTTTC.

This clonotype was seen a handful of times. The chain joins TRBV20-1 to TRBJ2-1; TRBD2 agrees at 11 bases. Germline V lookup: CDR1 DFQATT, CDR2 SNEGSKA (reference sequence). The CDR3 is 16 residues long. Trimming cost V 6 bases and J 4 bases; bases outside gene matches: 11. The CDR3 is CSARWGTSGRYNEQFF. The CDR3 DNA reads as TGCAGTGCCAGGTGGGGGACTAGCGGCCGTTACAATGAGCAGTTCTTC.

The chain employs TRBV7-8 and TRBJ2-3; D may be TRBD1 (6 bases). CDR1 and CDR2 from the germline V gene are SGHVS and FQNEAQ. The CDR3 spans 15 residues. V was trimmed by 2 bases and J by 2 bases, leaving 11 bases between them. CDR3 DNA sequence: TGTGCCAGCAGCTTACTCCCGGGACACACAGATACGCAGTATTTT. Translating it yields CASSLLPGHTDTQYF.

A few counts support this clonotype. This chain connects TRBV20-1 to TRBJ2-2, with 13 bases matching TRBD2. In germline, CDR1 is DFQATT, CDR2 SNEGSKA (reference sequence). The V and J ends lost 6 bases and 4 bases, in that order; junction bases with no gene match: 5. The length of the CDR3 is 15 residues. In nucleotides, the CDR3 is TGCAGTGCACCCACTAGCGGGAGGGCCACCGGGGAGCTGTTTTTT. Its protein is CSAPTSGRATGELFF.

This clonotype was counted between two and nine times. The CDR3 loop reads CASTGPGRETQYF. CDR3 coding DNA: TGTGCCAGCACGGGCCCGGGGAGGGAGACCCAGTACTTC. V gene TRBV6-1 combines with J gene TRBJ2-5; D might be TRBD2 (6 bases). CDR3 length equals 13 residues. The germline CDR1 and CDR2 sequences are MNHNS and SASEGT. The germline V and J ends were trimmed by 7 bases and 5 bases, with 14 bases remaining between them.